Below are 31 T cell receptor beta chains sequenced from a single sample in a study of Ad26.COV2.S vaccination and SARS-CoV-2 variants listed by TCRdb under 2021. This sample's treatment or condition label indicates: over 15 received Ad26.COV2.S at low or high dose, single or two shots; roughly 5 received placebo; per-sample allocation not given. Repertoires of vaccine and placebo recipients were sequenced from samples collected on day 63 after the first injection. The library was produced with the immunoSEQ multiplex PCR assay. Imported from immuneACCESS, the table was reduced by TCRdb to in-frame sequences with V and J called. These copies leave out some clones; in studies compared against another copy, an unresolved V gene accounts for under half, and the cause of the remainder is not known. The sample profile shows a few hundred thousand clones; almost 90% of them were found once. The ten largest account for about 5% of the sample.

The specimen comprised peripheral blood, sampled in a trial of Ad26.COV2.S vaccine versus placebo. These receptors came from a person between 18 and 65 years old who received the Ad26.COV2.S COVID-19 vaccine or a placebo.

The chain carries TRBV7-6 and TRBJ1-2, with TRBD1 matching 7 bases. CDR3 length equals 16 residues. With V trimmed by 3 bases and J by 4 bases, 11 bases remained unmatched. Germline V gives CDR1 SGHVS, CDR2 FNYEAQ. Written as DNA, the CDR3 is TGTGCCAGCAGCTTCCAGGGGGAGGCGGATGGCTATGGCTACACCTTC. It codes for CASSFQGEADGYGYTF.

This rearrangement joins TRBV7-9 to TRBJ1-5; 9 nucleotides match TRBD1. Trimming took 3 bases from V and 3 from J; bases not matched to a gene: 3. Per germline, CDR1 SEHNR and CDR2 FQNEAQ (reference sequence). This CDR3 has 15 residues. In nucleotides, the CDR3 is TGTGCCAGCAGCTTGACAGGGGGGGACAATCAGCCCCAGCATTTT. It specifies CASSLTGGDNQPQHF. The full variable domain, in which reference TRBV7-9 and TRBJ1-5 provide the parts outside the CDR3, is DTGVSQNPRHKITKRGQNVTFRCDPISEHNRLYWYRQTLGQGPEFLTYFQNEAQLEKSRLLSDRFSAERPKGSFSTLEIQRTEQGDSAMYLCASSLTGGDNQPQHFGDGTRLSIL.

This clone came up once. V is TRBV27 and J is TRBJ1-2, with a possible D match to TRBD1 (5 bases). V was clipped by 6 bases and J by 5 bases, with 16 bases between them. The CDR3 totals 14 residues. The V gene's germline CDR1 is MNHEY and CDR2 SMNVEV (reference sequence). CDR3 sequence: CASRGSAGQYGYTF. The CDR3 nucleotides read TGTGCCAGCAGAGGTTCCGCAGGGCAGTATGGCTACACCTTC.

The chain carries TRBV24-1 and TRBJ2-1; D is ambiguous. Germline V gene lookup returns CDR1 KGHDR and CDR2 SFDVKD. The CDR3 sequence is 11 residues long. V was cut by 4 bases and J by 12 bases, with 9 bases left in between. CDR3 in DNA: TGTGCCACCAGTGACGGCGTAAGGCAGTTCTTC. Residues: CATSDGVRQFF.

The rearrangement joins TRBV5-1 to TRBJ2-1, with 11 bases matching TRBD2. Germline-derived CDR1 and CDR2 are SGHRS and YFSETQ. The length of the CDR3 is 19 residues. Germline trimming cut 1 base from V and 6 bases from J; bases unmatched to any gene: 15. The CDR3, as DNA: TGCGCCAGCAGCTTGACCGCCCATCTAGCGGGAGGCCGTGGCAATGAGCAGTTCTTC. Translation gives CASSLTAHLAGGRGNEQFF.

This chain joins TRBV7-9 and TRBJ1-2, with a tentative D call TRBD1 (5 bases). The CDR3 runs to 15 residues. CDR1 SEHNR and CDR2 FQNEAQ come from the germline V gene (reference sequence). With 3 bases removed from V and 7 bases from J, the gap between germline ends came to 18 bases. The CDR3 DNA reads as TGTGCCAGCAGCTTCCCCCAGGGACCTCGAGGTGGCTACACCTTC. It translates to CASSFPQGPRGGYTF.

The genes are TRBV10-3 and TRBJ1-2, with 7 bases lining up with TRBD1. Germline V gene sequence: CDR1 ENHRY, CDR2 SYGVKD. This CDR3 has 13 amino acids. V trimming: 8 bases; J trimming: 3 bases; junction bases outside the gene matches: 6. The CDR3: CAIGNDRDYGYTF. CDR3 sequence (DNA): TGTGCCATCGGAAATGACAGGGACTATGGCTACACCTTC.

CDR3 in DNA: TGTGCCAGCAGCCGAGGGGGGGGCGGCTACGAGCAGTACGTC. Translation: CASSRGGGGYEQYV. The chain employs TRBV7-8 and TRBJ2-7, with D possibly matching TRBD2 (7 bases). Trimming stripped 5 bases from V and 3 bases from J, with 14 bases between. The CDR3 extends over 14 amino acids. Per the germline V gene, CDR1 is SGHVS and CDR2 is FQNEAQ.

This clone is a singleton in its sample. This chain joins TRBV6-5 and TRBJ2-7, with 7 bases fitting TRBD1. J was trimmed by 3 bases and V by 4 bases; bases with no gene match: 12. Germline CDR1 reads MNHEY; CDR2 reads SVGAGI. The CDR3 loop spans 16 amino acids. This CDR3 is CASSFTSQTGYYEQYF. CDR3 sequence (DNA): TGTGCCAGCAGTTTTACCTCACAGACAGGGTACTACGAGCAGTACTTC.

The chain recombines TRBV14 with TRBJ1-5; D gene ambiguous. The CDR3 spans 12 residues. Trimming shortened V by 1 base and J by 9 bases, and 7 bases separated the two germline ends. Germline V lookup: CDR1 SGHDN, CDR2 FVKESK. CDR3 in amino acids: CASSQGGRPQHF. Here the CDR3 DNA reads TGTGCCAGCAGCCAAGGAGGGAGGCCCCAGCATTTT.

V usage is TRBV14 and J usage is TRBJ1-6; the D is unclear. The CDR3 is 16 residues long. Trimming removed 3 bases at V and 2 bases at J, with 11 bases between. Germline assignment: CDR1 SGHDN and CDR2 FVKESK. The CDR3, as DNA: TGTGCCAGCAGCCAGTATGGGCCCACCTATAATTCACCCCTCCACTTT. As protein: CASSQYGPTYNSPLHF. Full variable domain (missing parts from reference TRBV14 and TRBJ1-6): EAGVTQFPSHSVIEKGQTVTLRCDPISGHDNLYWYRRVMGKEIKFLLHFVKESKQDESGMPNNRFLAERTGGTYSTLKVQPAELEDSGVYFCASSQYGPTYNSPLHFGNGTRLTVT.

The chain joins TRBV27 to TRBJ2-5; D might be TRBD1 or TRBD2, each matching 5 bases. In germline, CDR1 is MNHEY, CDR2 SMNVEV (reference sequence). This CDR3 region has 15 residues. Trimming cost V 3 bases and J 5 bases, with 16 bases left between them. CDR3 residues: CASSLRETAWETQYF. For the CDR3, the DNA is TGTGCCAGCAGTTTGAGGGAGACAGCCTGGGAGACCCAGTACTTC.

The CDR3 reads CASSDWGGPKTDTQYF. CDR3 nucleotide sequence: TGTGCCAGCAGTGATTGGGGAGGGCCTAAGACAGATACGCAGTATTTT. The J gene is TRBJ2-3, the V gene TRBV27; 7 bases fit TRBD2. The CDR3 covers 16 residues. Unmatched junction bases numbered 11, after V lost 5 bases and J lost 3 bases. Germline CDR1 is MNHEY and CDR2 is SMNVEV (reference sequence).

The chain has TRBV6-5 and TRBJ2-7, with D hard to call. Trimming cost V 8 bases and J 4 bases, with 6 bases left between them. Germline loops: CDR1 MNHEY, CDR2 SVGAGI. The CDR3 loop spans 10 amino acids. CDR3: CASGFYEQYV. For the CDR3, the DNA is TGTGCCAGCGGGTTTTACGAGCAGTACGTC.

The chain is built from TRBV7-9 and TRBJ2-3, with 7 bases that match TRBD2. The ends lost 0 bases at V and 6 bases at J; junction bases unmatched: 9. Germline assignment: CDR1 SEHNR and CDR2 FQNEAQ (reference sequence). The CDR3 runs to 16 residues. CDR3 loop: CASSLAVGAGIDTQYF. CDR3 nucleotide sequence: TGTGCCAGCAGCTTAGCGGTGGGAGCGGGAATTGATACGCAGTATTTT.

The V call is TRBV2, the J call TRBJ2-3; maybe TRBD2 (6 bases). The CDR3 has 15 residues. CDR1 and CDR2 (germline): SNHLY, FYNNEI. Trimming stripped 5 bases from V and 4 bases from J, with 16 bases between. CDR3 amino acids: CASSPRREGADTQYF. The CDR3 nucleotides are TGTGCCAGCAGTCCAAGGAGGGAAGGGGCAGATACGCAGTATTTT. The whole variable domain, filled in from reference TRBV2 and TRBJ2-3, reads EPEVTQTPSHQVTQMGQEVILRCVPISNHLYFYWYRQILGQKVEFLVSFYNNEISEKSEIFDDQFSVERPDGSNFTLKIRSTKLEDSAMYFCASSPRREGADTQYFGPGTRLTVL.

V and J are TRBV5-6 and TRBJ1-5; TRBD1 aligns across 8 bases. The CDR3 has 15 amino acids. With V trimmed by 3 bases and J by 2 bases, 4 bases remained unmatched. Germline V lookup: CDR1 SGHDT, CDR2 YYEEEE. DNA of the CDR3: TGTGCCAGCAGCTCCGGGACAGGAGGCAATCAGCCCCAGCATTTT. Translating gives CASSSGTGGNQPQHF.

The V gene is TRBV4-3, the J gene TRBJ2-3; 9 bases fit TRBD2. CDR1 LGHNA and CDR2 YSLEER come from the germline V gene. The CDR3 extends over 16 amino acids. Germline trimming cut 0 bases from V and 4 bases from J; bases unmatched to any gene: 5. CDR3 residues: CASSQEYQRGADTQYF. In DNA form, the CDR3 reads TGCGCCAGCAGCCAAGAGTATCAGCGGGGGGCAGATACGCAGTATTTT.

The rearrangement uses TRBV20-1 and TRBJ1-2; D not certain. CDR1 and CDR2 from the germline V gene are DFQATT and SNEGSKA (reference sequence). V lost 6 bases and J 5 bases, leaving 10 bases between the germline ends. CDR3 length equals 11 residues. The CDR3: CSARQEYGYTF. The CDR3 DNA reads TGCAGTGCCCGGCAGGAGTATGGCTACACCTTC.

CDR3 in amino acids: CASSIDTSPYEQYV. In DNA form, the CDR3 reads TGTGCCAGCAGCATCGACACAAGCCCCTACGAGCAGTACGTC. The V gene is TRBV7-9, the J gene TRBJ2-7; D remains unclear. This CDR3 contains 14 residues. V was clipped by 5 bases and J by 2 bases, with 13 bases between them. Germline CDR1 and CDR2: SEHNR and FQNEAQ (reference sequence).

V and J are TRBV9 and TRBJ2-7, with a weak D call TRBD1 (5 bases). Germline V gene data show CDR1 as SGDLS and CDR2 as YYNGEE. This CDR3 contains 14 residues. V was trimmed by 4 bases and J by 2 bases, leaving 13 bases between them. CDR3 sequence (DNA): TGTGCCAGCAGCCCACAGGTTACCACCTACGAGCAGTACTTC. This gives the protein CASSPQVTTYEQYF. The full variable domain, its missing parts supplied by reference TRBV9 and TRBJ2-7, is DSGVTQTPKHLITATGQRVTLRCSPRSGDLSVYWYQQSLDQGLQFLIQYYNGEERAKGNILERFSAQQFPDLHSELNLSSLELGDSALYFCASSPQVTTYEQYFGPGTRLTVT.

This clone was recorded only once. This chain links TRBV5-1 with TRBJ1-1; 9 positions agree with TRBD1. This CDR3 comprises 18 residues. Germline V gene sequence: CDR1 SGHRS, CDR2 YFSETQ. With 4 bases clipped from V and 1 base from J, the junction kept 14 bases outside the gene matches. In DNA form, the CDR3 reads TGCGCCAGCAGCCCCCTGCAAAACAGGGGGCGATGGAACACTGAAGCTTTCTTT. This translates into CASSPLQNRGRWNTEAFF.

The chain couples TRBV5-1 to TRBJ2-1, with 10 bases matching TRBD2. The germline gives CDR1 SGHRS, CDR2 YFSETQ. The J segment lost 3 bases and the V segment lost 4 bases, leaving 7 bases of the junction unmatched. The CDR3 sequence is 16 residues long. The CDR3 DNA follows: TGCGCCAGCAGCCTCCTAGCGGGGGCCCGCTACAATGAGCAGTTCTTC. Amino acids: CASSLLAGARYNEQFF.

The gene calls are TRBV19 and TRBJ1-6, with D maybe TRBD1 (6 bases). The CDR3 runs to 14 residues. Deletions cut 7 bases from V and 5 bases from J, with 12 bases between. Looked up from germline, CDR1 is LNHDA and CDR2 is SQIVND (reference sequence). Written as DNA, the CDR3 is TGTGCCAGTACAGGGGATAGCAATAATTCACCCCTCCACTTT. Translation gives CASTGDSNNSPLHF.

CDR3 DNA: TGTGCCAGCGGCAGACAGATCCAAGAGACCCAGTACTTC. Encoded protein: CASGRQIQETQYF. The rearrangement uses TRBV7-2 and TRBJ2-5; tentative D call: TRBD1 (5 bases). V lost 8 bases to trimming and J lost 1 base, with 11 bases between them. The CDR3 extends over 13 amino acids. The V gene's germline CDR1 is SGHTA and CDR2 FQGNSA.

The genes are TRBV6-5 and TRBJ1-2; D is unclear. The CDR3 totals 13 residues. Trimming removed 7 bases from V and 3 bases from J, with 12 bases in between. Germline V gives CDR1 MNHEY, CDR2 SVGAGI. CDR3 residues: CASTPRNHYGYTF. The CDR3, as DNA: TGTGCCAGCACCCCTCGCAATCACTATGGCTACACCTTC.

The rearrangement uses TRBV28 and TRBJ2-7; D may be TRBD1 or TRBD2 (5 bases each). The germline CDR1 and CDR2 sequences are MDHEN and SYDVKM. CDR3 length equals 15 residues. The V and J ends lost 6 bases and 5 bases respectively, with 20 bases between them. The CDR3 DNA follows: TGTGCCAGCAGCTTAGGGGAGACCTCCTCGGACGAGCAGTACGTC. Translation gives CASSLGETSSDEQYV.

The chain employs TRBV3-1 (or the pseudogene TRBV3-2) and TRBJ2-1, with a tentative D call TRBD2 (5 bases). The CDR3 totals 17 residues. The germline V gene encodes CDR1 LGHDT and CDR2 YNNKEL (reference sequence). Trimming pared 1 base from V and 6 bases from J, leaving 19 bases between. The CDR3 DNA follows: TGTGCCAGCAGCCAAGTTATCAACCCGGGGAGCTTCAATGAGCAGTTCTTC. It translates to CASSQVINPGSFNEQFF.

The chain is built from TRBV29-1 and TRBJ1-2; unclear D gene. V gave up 0 bases and J gave up 3 bases, with 8 bases separating them. Germline V gene lookup returns CDR1 SQVTM and CDR2 ANQGSEA. The CDR3 runs 13 residues. The CDR3 DNA reads as TGCAGCGTTGAAGATAGGACTTACTATGGCTACACCTTC. It specifies CSVEDRTYYGYTF.

The chain's CDR3 is CASSPEGQRNTEAFF. As DNA, the CDR3 is TGTGCCAGCAGCCCCGAGGGACAGCGGAACACTGAAGCTTTCTTT. This chain uses TRBV5-4 with TRBJ1-1; 7 bases are a match to TRBD1. Germline CDR1 reads SGHNT; CDR2 reads YYREEE (reference sequence). The CDR3 extends over 15 amino acids. J gave up 1 base and V 4 bases, and 7 bases lay outside the gene matches.

V usage is TRBV15 and J usage is TRBJ1-2; D remains ambiguous. With 3 bases removed from V and 5 bases from J, the gap between germline ends came to 10 bases. CDR1 is LNHNV and CDR2 is YYDKDF in the germline V gene (reference sequence). This CDR3 comprises 13 residues. The CDR3 is CATSRGGLYGYTF. The CDR3 region has the DNA TGTGCCACCAGCAGGGGAGGGCTTTATGGCTACACCTTC. Looking up the rest from reference TRBV15 and TRBJ1-2 gives the full variable domain: DAMVIQNPRYQVTQFGKPVTLSCSQTLNHNVMYWYQQKSSQAPKLLFHYYDKDFNNEADTPDNFQSRRPNTSFCFLDIRSPGLGDTAMYLCATSRGGLYGYTFGSGTRLTVV.